This is a list of T cell receptor beta chains from one sample in a study of technical replicates of blood from a few donors. Measured with immunoSEQ multiplex PCR; TCRdb has only the in-frame clones, and not every one. The sample yields approximately 99,000 clones, around 96% seen once. The source material was T cells isolated from PBMCs. The receptors originated from a human donor in good health. Each CDR3 is given with its conserved first and last residue. The order of the fields is V gene, clone size, J gene, D gene, CDR3 DNA, CDR3 protein. A D gene is named only where the DNA matches it firmly. Expanded clones get a size class; other rows say once, few or many, or leave the size out.

TRBV28	-	TRBJ2-7	-	TGTGCCAGCAGTTTGCAACAGACGACCGAGCAGTACTTC	CASSLQQTTEQYF
TRBV5-1	-	TRBJ2-3	-	TGCGCCAGCAGCTTGGAATCGGGTGACGGTACGCAGTATTTT	CASSLESGDGTQYF
TRBV4-1	-	TRBJ2-5	TRBD2	TGCGCCAGCAGCCAAGAAGGTCTAGCGGGAGTTGAGACCCAGTACTTC	CASSQEGLAGVETQYF
TRBV7-9	-	TRBJ1-2	-	TGTGCCAGCGGTAGACAGGCTAACTATGGCTACACCTTC	CASGRQANYGYTF
TRBV1	-	TRBJ2-5	-	TGCACCAGCAGCCAAGATAGGGAGGAACGGGGAGGGCAAGAGACCCAGTACTTC	CTSSQDREERGGQETQYF
TRBV18	-	TRBJ2-7	TRBD1	TGTGCCAGCTCACTTCCCGGGACAGAGTCCTACGAGCAGTACTTC	CASSLPGTESYEQYF
TRBV6-1	-	TRBJ2-5	-	TGTGCCAGCAGTGAATTAGGCCGACATGGTGAGACCCAGTACTTC	CASSELGRHGETQYF
TRBV19	-	TRBJ1-2	-	TGTGCCAGTAGTACCGACATCACACCAGGTTACACCTTC	CASSTDITPGYTF
TRBV10-3	once	TRBJ1-2	-	TGTGCCATCAGTGAGTCAGCGGGGACAACCTATGGCTACACCTTC	CAISESAGTTYGYTF
TRBV19	-	TRBJ2-1	TRBD1	TGTGCCAGTAGTGGCGGACAGGTTATCAATGAGCAGTTCTTC	CASSGGQVINEQFF
TRBV6-5	-	TRBJ1-1	TRBD1	TGTGCCAGCAGTTACGGCCCAGGGGGAAACACTGAAGCTTTCTTT	CASSYGPGGNTEAFF
TRBV6-6	-	TRBJ2-2	-	TGTGCCAGTACAGGAATTCCCGGGGAGCTGTTTTTT	CASTGIPGELFF
TRBV28	-	TRBJ2-7	TRBD2	TGTGCCAGCAGTTCAGCGGGAGCTCTGGGCTACGAGCAGTACTTC	CASSSAGALGYEQYF
TRBV2	-	TRBJ2-1	-	TGTGCCAGCAGTGCTAGGGGTCACTACAATGAGCAGTTCTTC	CASSARGHYNEQFF
TRBV5-4	-	TRBJ2-7	TRBD2	TGTGCCAGCAGCCCTTCTGGCGGGAGAGAGTACGAGCAGTACTTC	CASSPSGGREYEQYF
TRBV6-5	-	TRBJ2-7	-	TGTGCCAGCAGTTACTCGAGTGCTAGAATCTCCTACGAGCAGTACTTC	CASSYSSARISYEQYF
TRBV7-9	-	TRBJ1-3	-	TGTGCCAGCAGCCCAGATTTCTCTGGAAACACCATATATTTT	CASSPDFSGNTIYF
TRBV15	-	TRBJ2-1	TRBD1	TGTGCCACCATGAACAGGGGAGTTACCTACAATGAGCAGTTCTTC	CATMNRGVTYNEQFF
TRBV4-1	-	TRBJ2-7	-	TGCGCCAGCAGCCAAGCAAGGGGCCCCTACGAGCAGTACTTC	CASSQARGPYEQYF
TRBV4-1	-	TRBJ2-5	TRBD1	TGCGCCAGCAGCCGCGAAGGGGGCGGGTACCAAGAGACCCAGTACTTC	CASSREGGGYQETQYF